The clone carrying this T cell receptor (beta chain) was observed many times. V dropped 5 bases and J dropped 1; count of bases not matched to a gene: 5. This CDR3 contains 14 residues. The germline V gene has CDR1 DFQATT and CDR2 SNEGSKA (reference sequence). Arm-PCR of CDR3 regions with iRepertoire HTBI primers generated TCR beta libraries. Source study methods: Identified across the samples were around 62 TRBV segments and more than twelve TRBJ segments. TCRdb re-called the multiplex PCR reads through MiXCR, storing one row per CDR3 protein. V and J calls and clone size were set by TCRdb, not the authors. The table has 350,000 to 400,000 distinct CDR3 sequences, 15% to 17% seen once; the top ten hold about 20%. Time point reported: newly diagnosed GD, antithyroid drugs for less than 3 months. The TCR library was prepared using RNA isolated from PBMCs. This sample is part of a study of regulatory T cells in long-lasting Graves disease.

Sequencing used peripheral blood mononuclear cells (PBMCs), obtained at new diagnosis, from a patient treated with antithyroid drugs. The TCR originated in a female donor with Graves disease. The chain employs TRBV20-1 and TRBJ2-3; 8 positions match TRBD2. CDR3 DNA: TGCAGTGCTGATTATAGCGGGGGCACAGATACGCAGTATTTT. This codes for CSADYSGGTDTQYF.